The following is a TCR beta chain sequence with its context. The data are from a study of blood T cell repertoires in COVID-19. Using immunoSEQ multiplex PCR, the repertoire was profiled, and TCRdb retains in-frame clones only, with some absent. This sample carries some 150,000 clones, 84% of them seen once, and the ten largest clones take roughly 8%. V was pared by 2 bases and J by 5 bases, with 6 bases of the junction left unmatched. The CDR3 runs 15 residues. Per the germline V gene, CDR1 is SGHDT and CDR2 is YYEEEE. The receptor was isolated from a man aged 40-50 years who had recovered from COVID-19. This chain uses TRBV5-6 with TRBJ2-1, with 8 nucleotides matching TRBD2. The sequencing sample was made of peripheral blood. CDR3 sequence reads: CASSFTLAANNEQFF. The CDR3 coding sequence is TGTGCCAGCAGCTTTACACTAGCGGCTAACAATGAGCAGTTCTTC. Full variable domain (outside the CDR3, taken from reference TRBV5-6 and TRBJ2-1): DAGVTQSPTHLIKTRGQQVTLRCSPKSGHDTVSWYQQALGQGPQFIFQYYEEEERQRGNFPDRFSGHQFPNYSSELNVNALLLGDSALYLCASSFTLAANNEQFFGPGTRLTVL.